This TCR beta chain was captured in a study of beta chain features in type 1 diabetes. Study summary: No age, gender or cell yield differences were seen between patients and healthy donors.

Study observations and caveats: The study found moderately but significantly shorter TCRB CDR3s in all four CD4+ subsets of Type 1 diabetes patients.

This clone was observed a handful of times. Its antigen is not identified. Sorting with CD45RO/CCR7/CD25/CD127/CD95/CD27 yielded naive, central memory, regulatory and stem-like memory CD4+ cells. Each sorted fraction was over 95% pure. CDR3 length: 15 amino acids. The V gene lost 4 bases and the J gene lost 2 bases, with 14 bases spanning the gap. Germline V gives CDR1 MNHEY, CDR2 SVGAGI. Expressed TCRB transcripts got sequenced, as all isolated RNA was reverse transcribed. TCRdb keeps only in-frame clones here, not all; method: immunoSEQ multiplex PCR. The sample lists some 410,000 clones; about an eighth were seen once.

The clonotype was recovered from a woman between 18 and 29 years old in good health. The chain carries TRBV6-5 and TRBJ2-5; weak D call: TRBD1 (6 bases). The source material was naive CD4+ T cells from blood. The CDR3 is CASSSLGTPQETQYF. The CDR3 coding sequence is TGTGCCAGCAGTTCGCTCGGGACACCTCAAGAGACCCAGTACTTC.